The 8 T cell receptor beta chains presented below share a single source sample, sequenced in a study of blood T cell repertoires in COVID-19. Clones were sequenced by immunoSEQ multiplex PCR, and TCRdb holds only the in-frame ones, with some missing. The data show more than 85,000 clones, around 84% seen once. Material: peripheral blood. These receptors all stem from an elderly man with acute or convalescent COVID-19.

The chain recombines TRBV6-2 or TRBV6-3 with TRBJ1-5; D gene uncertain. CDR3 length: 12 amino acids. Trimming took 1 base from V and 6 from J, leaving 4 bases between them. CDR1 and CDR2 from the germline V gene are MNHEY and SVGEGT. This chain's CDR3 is CASSYWAQPQHF. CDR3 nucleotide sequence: TGTGCCAGCAGTTACTGGGCTCAGCCCCAGCATTTT.

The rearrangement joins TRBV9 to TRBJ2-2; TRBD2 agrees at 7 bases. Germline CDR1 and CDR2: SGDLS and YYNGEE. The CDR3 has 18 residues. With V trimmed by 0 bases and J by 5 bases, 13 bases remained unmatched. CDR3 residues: CASSVVNLGRARTGELFF. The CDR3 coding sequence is TGTGCCAGCAGCGTAGTAAATTTGGGGAGGGCCCGTACCGGGGAGCTGTTTTTT.

In DNA, the CDR3 is TGCGCCAGCAGCCCGGGACTAGTCGACAATGAGCAGTTCTTC. Protein product: CASSPGLVDNEQFF. The V call is TRBV5-1, the J call TRBJ2-1; TRBD2 matches 8 bases. The CDR3 is 14 amino acids. Unmatched junction bases numbered 5, after V lost 4 bases and J lost 5 bases. In germline, CDR1 is SGHRS, CDR2 YFSETQ.

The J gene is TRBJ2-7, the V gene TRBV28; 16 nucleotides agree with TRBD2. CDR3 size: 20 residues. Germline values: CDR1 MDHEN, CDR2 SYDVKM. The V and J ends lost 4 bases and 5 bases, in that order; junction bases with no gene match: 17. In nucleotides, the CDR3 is TGTGCCAGCAGTTCTAGGGGACTAGCGGGAGGGCACGGGCTCCCCCACGAGCAGTACTTC. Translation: CASSSRGLAGGHGLPHEQYF.

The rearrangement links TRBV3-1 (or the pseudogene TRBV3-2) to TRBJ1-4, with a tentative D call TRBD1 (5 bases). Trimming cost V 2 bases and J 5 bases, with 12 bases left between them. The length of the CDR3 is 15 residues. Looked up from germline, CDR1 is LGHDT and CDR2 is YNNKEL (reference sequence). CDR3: CASSQHCDRNEKLFF. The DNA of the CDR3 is TGTGCCAGCAGCCAACATTGTGACAGAAATGAAAAACTGTTTTTT.

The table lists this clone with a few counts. The chain's CDR3 is CASSLSGGPGFNEQFF. CDR3 in DNA: TGTGCCAGCAGCTTATCGGGAGGGCCGGGCTTCAATGAGCAGTTCTTC. This rearrangement joins TRBV7-2 to TRBJ2-1; 8 bases map to TRBD2. The CDR3 loop spans 16 amino acids. Germline CDR1 and CDR2: SGHTA and FQGNSA. J gave up 6 bases and V 2 bases, and 9 bases lay outside the gene matches.

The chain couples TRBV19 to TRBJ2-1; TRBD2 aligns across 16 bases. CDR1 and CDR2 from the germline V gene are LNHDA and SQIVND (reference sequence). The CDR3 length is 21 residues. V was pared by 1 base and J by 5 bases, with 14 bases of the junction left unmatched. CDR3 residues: CASSIAQAGTSGRAGDNEQFF. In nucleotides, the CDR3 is TGTGCCAGTAGTATAGCCCAAGCCGGGACTAGCGGGAGGGCCGGGGACAATGAGCAGTTCTTC.

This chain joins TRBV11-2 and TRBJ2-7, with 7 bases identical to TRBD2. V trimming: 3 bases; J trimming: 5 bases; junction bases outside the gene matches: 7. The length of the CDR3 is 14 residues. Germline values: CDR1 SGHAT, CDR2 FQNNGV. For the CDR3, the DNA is TGTGCCAGCAGCTTGTCCGGGAGGTTCAACGAGCAGTACTTC. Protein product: CASSLSGRFNEQYF.